Presented here are 2 T cell receptor beta chains from one specimen sequenced in a study of metastatic and nonmetastatic thyroid tumors. Nobody among the patients had been given any treatment before thyroid surgery. TCRdb reanalyzed the PCR reads with MiXCR. The sample holds around 17,000 clones, around a fifth seen once. The sequenced sample consisted of adjacent normal tissue. The receptors originated from a female donor with papillary thyroid cancer or a benign thyroid nodule (not recorded which). Some clones in this sample may be carry-over from other donors' samples.

This clone has just a few counts. This chain joins TRBV2 and TRBJ2-5; D unclear. This CDR3 has 12 amino acids. V was clipped by 6 bases and J by 4 bases, with 9 bases between them. The germline V gene has CDR1 SNHLY and CDR2 FYNNEI. This chain's CDR3 is CASRGVLETQYF. CDR3 nucleotide sequence: TGTGCCAGCAGAGGTGTTTTAGAGACCCAGTACTTC. The complete variable domain, with remaining parts taken from reference TRBV2 and TRBJ2-5, reads EPEVTQTPSHQVTQMGQEVILRCVPISNHLYFYWYRQILGQKVEFLVSFYNNEISEKSEIFDDQFSVERPDGSNFTLKIRSTKLEDSAMYFCASRGVLETQYFGPGTRLLVL.

This clone was picked up a small number of times. The chain is built from TRBV6-1 and TRBJ1-3; TRBD1 is a possible D gene (6 bases). V lost 7 bases and J 0 bases, leaving 19 bases between the germline ends. Germline assignment: CDR1 MNHNS and CDR2 SASEGT. This CDR3 region has 17 residues. This CDR3 reads CASNLWTDIPSGNTIYF. CDR3 sequence (DNA): TGTGCCAGCAACCTCTGGACAGACATTCCCTCTGGAAACACCATATATTTT.